Following are 15 T cell receptor beta chains from one sample sequenced in a study of CD8 T cells in Susac syndrome. The RNA input was about 0.45 to 1 ug, and it was reverse transcribed with random hexamers. Each CDR3 protein is one row after TCRdb ran MiXCR on the immunoSEQ multiplex PCR reads. The repertoire has about 150,000 distinct CDR3 sequences, around 95% of them found once; the top ten carry about 0.17%. The sample was CD4+ T cells from PBMCs. The receptors derive from a human donor with Susac syndrome.

This chain links TRBV20-1 with TRBJ1-2, with 7 bases identical to TRBD1. The V gene's germline CDR1 is DFQATT and CDR2 SNEGSKA (reference sequence). The junction had 7 bases not matched to a gene; V was cut back by 5 bases and J by 4 bases. CDR3 length equals 13 residues. DNA of the CDR3: TGCAGTGCTCCCCGGGACAGTCTCTATGGCTACACCTTC. This gives the protein CSAPRDSLYGYTF.

This rearrangement joins TRBV23-1 to TRBJ2-7, with 7 bases aligning to TRBD1. TRBV23-1 is an ORF; its function is uncertain. Unmatched junction bases numbered 5, after V lost 4 bases and J lost 2 bases. CDR3 length: 14 amino acids. CDR3 region: CASSPRTGAYEQYF. CDR3 sequence (DNA): TGCGCCAGCAGTCCCAGGACAGGCGCCTACGAGCAGTACTTC.

The chain has TRBV5-4 and TRBJ1-1; weak D call: TRBD1 (6 bases). This CDR3 region has 11 residues. With 4 bases removed from V and 11 bases from J, the gap between germline ends came to 12 bases. CDR1 is SGHNT and CDR2 is YYREEE in the germline V gene (reference sequence). The CDR3 loop reads CASSRGHEAFF. CDR3 sequence (DNA): TGTGCCAGCAGCCGGGGACATGAGGCTTTCTTT.

This chain links TRBV20-1 with TRBJ2-7; TRBD2 matches at 12 bases. J lost 3 bases, V lost 5 bases, and 11 bases had no gene match. Per the germline V gene, CDR1 is DFQATT and CDR2 is SNEGSKA (reference sequence). The CDR3 has 16 residues. The chain's CDR3 is CSAPSLTSGGSYEQYF. Written as DNA, the CDR3 is TGCAGTGCTCCCAGCCTAACTAGCGGGGGGAGCTACGAGCAGTACTTC.

This rearrangement joins TRBV27 to TRBJ1-1; D call uncertain. The CDR3 contains 15 residues. Trimming removed 5 bases at V and 1 base at J, with 14 bases between. Germline CDR1 is MNHEY and CDR2 is SMNVEV (reference sequence). CDR3 region: CASSPRSGWNTEAFF. The DNA of the CDR3 is TGTGCCAGCAGTCCCAGGTCGGGCTGGAACACTGAAGCTTTCTTT.

The CDR3 reads CASSFRLANIQYF. CDR3 sequence (DNA): TGTGCCAGCAGTTTTCGACTAGCCAACATTCAGTACTTC. This sequence joins TRBV27 and TRBJ2-4, with 7 bases matching TRBD2. Germline V gives CDR1 MNHEY, CDR2 SMNVEV (reference sequence). This CDR3 is 13 amino acids long. V lost 3 bases to trimming and J lost 7 bases; unmatched junction nucleotides: 3.

This clonotype was observed a handful of times. The chain combines TRBV12-3 or TRBV12-4 with TRBJ2-3; D remains unclear. The CDR3 runs to 13 residues. The V and J ends lost 5 bases and 6 bases respectively, with 12 bases between them. CDR3 DNA: TGTGCCAGCAGTCCAGGTGGAGCGGATACGCAGTATTTT. Translating it yields CASSPGGADTQYF.

This clonotype has a single count. V and J are TRBV29-1 and TRBJ1-6; 9 positions match TRBD1. Germline lookup yields CDR1 SQVTM and CDR2 ANQGSEA. This CDR3 contains 13 residues. V lost 5 bases and J lost 10; bases outside the gene matches: 6. CDR3 sequence: CSVKTGGKSPLHF. For the CDR3, the DNA is TGCAGCGTTAAGACAGGGGGAAAGTCACCCCTCCACTTT.

The chain links TRBV6-5 to TRBJ2-1; TRBD1 aligns across 10 bases. Trimming cost V 2 bases and J 4 bases; bases outside gene matches: 8. The CDR3 totals 17 residues. The germline CDR1 and CDR2 sequences are MNHEY and SVGAGI. The CDR3 coding sequence is TGTGCCAGCAGTTACAGTCCCGGGACAGGGGTGTACAATGAGCAGTTCTTC. Translated: CASSYSPGTGVYNEQFF.

Here the CDR3 reads CSARDSWAEQYF. The DNA of the CDR3 is TGCAGTGCCCGGGACTCCTGGGCCGAGCAGTACTTC. The J gene is TRBJ2-7, the V gene TRBV20-1; D perhaps matches TRBD2 (6 bases). The V gene's germline CDR1 is DFQATT and CDR2 SNEGSKA (reference sequence). The CDR3 spans 12 residues. Trimming removed 6 bases from V and 6 bases from J, with 15 bases in between.

The genes are TRBV7-2 and TRBJ2-5, with D unclear. The V end was cut by 1 base, the J end by 5 bases, with 11 bases between. CDR1 is SGHTA, CDR2 FQGNSA, per germline. The CDR3 is made up of 14 amino acids. The CDR3: CASSLEAISETQYF. DNA for the CDR3: TGTGCCAGCAGCTTAGAGGCCATTAGCGAGACCCAGTACTTC.

The chain is built from TRBV29-1 and TRBJ1-5, with D perhaps TRBD1 (5 bases). There are 13 residues in the CDR3. Germline-derived CDR1 and CDR2 are SQVTM and ANQGSEA. Trimming left V 4 bases short and J 9 bases short, with 16 bases between. This CDR3 is CSVVYSQGGPQHF. The CDR3 DNA reads as TGCAGCGTTGTCTACTCTCAGGGAGGGCCCCAGCATTTT.

The chain uses TRBV25-1 and TRBJ2-7, with TRBD1 matching 7 bases. The V gene end was trimmed by 8 bases and the J gene end by 3 bases; junction bases not matched to a gene: 4. Germline CDR1 and CDR2: MGHDK and SYGVNS. The CDR3 sequence is 12 residues long. CDR3 DNA: TGTGCCAGCCGACAGGGAAACTACGAGCAGTACTTC. As protein: CASRQGNYEQYF.

The chain uses TRBV6-6 and TRBJ1-6; D not resolved. This CDR3 comprises 15 residues. Between the trimmed V and J ends, which lost 5 bases and 2 bases, there was a span of 10 bases. The germline V gene encodes CDR1 MNHNY and CDR2 SVGAGI (reference sequence). The CDR3 region has the DNA TGTGCCAGCAGTCAGACGGAGGCCTATAATTCACCCCTCCACTTT. Protein: CASSQTEAYNSPLHF.

The chain joins TRBV5-8 to TRBJ1-6; D uncertain. Germline CDR1 is SGHTS and CDR2 is YDEGEE. Trimming removed 4 bases from V and 7 bases from J, with 12 bases in between. The CDR3 covers 14 residues. CDR3 region: CASSAGARNSPLHF. CDR3 sequence (DNA): TGTGCCAGCAGCGCCGGAGCCAGAAATTCACCCCTCCACTTT.